This TCR beta chain came from a study of control samples from healthy donors and cancer patients. Trimming pared 5 bases from V and 4 bases from J, leaving 10 bases between. This CDR3 is 14 amino acids long. Germline-derived CDR1 and CDR2 are SGDLS and YYNGEE. Profiled with immunoSEQ multiplex PCR; TCRdb holds only in-frame clones, not every one. Seen here are a few hundred thousand clones, over 75% observed once, and the top ten hold 5.5% to 8%. This clone has only one observation. Input material: PBMCs. The sequence was obtained from a man aged 40-50 years with head and neck cancer. V gene TRBV9 combines with J gene TRBJ2-6; D ambiguous. DNA for the CDR3: TGTGCCAGCAGAGAGTCTCTAGGGGCCAACGTCCTGACTTTC. This gives the protein CASRESLGANVLTF.